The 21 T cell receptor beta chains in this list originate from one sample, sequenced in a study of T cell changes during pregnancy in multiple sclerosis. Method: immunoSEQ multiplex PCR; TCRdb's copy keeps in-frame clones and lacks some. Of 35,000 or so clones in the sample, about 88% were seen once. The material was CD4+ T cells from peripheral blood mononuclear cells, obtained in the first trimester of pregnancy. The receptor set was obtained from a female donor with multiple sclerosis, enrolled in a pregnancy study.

The CDR3 sequence: CASRSSSGLTDTQYF. In DNA form, the CDR3 reads TGTGCCAGCAGGTCCTCTAGCGGCCTCACAGATACGCAGTATTTT. The chain has TRBV28 and TRBJ2-3; TRBD2 aligns across 7 bases. Germline V gene lookup returns CDR1 MDHEN and CDR2 SYDVKM. The CDR3 is 15 amino acids. The J segment lost 2 bases and the V segment lost 6 bases, leaving 8 bases of the junction unmatched.

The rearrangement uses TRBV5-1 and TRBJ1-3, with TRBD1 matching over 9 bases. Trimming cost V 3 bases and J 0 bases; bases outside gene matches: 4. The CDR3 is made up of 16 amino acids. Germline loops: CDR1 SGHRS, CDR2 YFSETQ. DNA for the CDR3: TGCGCCAGCAGCTATGGACAGGGGAGCTCTGGAAACACCATATATTTT. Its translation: CASSYGQGSSGNTIYF.

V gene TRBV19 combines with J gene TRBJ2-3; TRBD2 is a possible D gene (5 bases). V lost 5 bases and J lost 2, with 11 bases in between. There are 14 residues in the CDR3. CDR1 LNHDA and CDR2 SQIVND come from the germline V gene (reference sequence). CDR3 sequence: CASSSGLYTDTQYF. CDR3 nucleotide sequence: TGTGCCAGTAGTTCAGGACTGTACACAGATACGCAGTATTTT.

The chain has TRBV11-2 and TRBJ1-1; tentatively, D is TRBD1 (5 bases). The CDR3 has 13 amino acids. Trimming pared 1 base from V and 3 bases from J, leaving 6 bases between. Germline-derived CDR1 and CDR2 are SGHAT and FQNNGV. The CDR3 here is CASSLGGDTEAFF. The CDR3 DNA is TGTGCCAGCAGCTTAGGGGGGGACACTGAAGCTTTCTTT. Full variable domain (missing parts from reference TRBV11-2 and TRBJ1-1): EAGVAQSPRYKIIEKRQSVAFWCNPISGHATLYWYQQILGQGPKLLIQFQNNGVVDDSQLPKDRFSAERLKGVDSTLKIQPAKLEDSAVYLCASSLGGDTEAFFGQGTRLTVV.

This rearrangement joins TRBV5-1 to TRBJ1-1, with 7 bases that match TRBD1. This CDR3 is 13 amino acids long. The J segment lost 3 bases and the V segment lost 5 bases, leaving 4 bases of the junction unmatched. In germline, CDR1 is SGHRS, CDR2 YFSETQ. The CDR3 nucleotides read TGCGCCAGCAGAGCCAGGGGGGACACTGAAGCTTTCTTT. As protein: CASRARGDTEAFF.

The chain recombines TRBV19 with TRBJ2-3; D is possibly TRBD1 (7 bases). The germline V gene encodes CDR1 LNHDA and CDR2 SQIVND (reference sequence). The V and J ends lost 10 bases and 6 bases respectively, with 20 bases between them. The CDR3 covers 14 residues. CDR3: CATRRQGGFDTQYF. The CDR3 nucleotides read TGTGCCACCCGAAGACAGGGAGGATTCGATACGCAGTATTTT.

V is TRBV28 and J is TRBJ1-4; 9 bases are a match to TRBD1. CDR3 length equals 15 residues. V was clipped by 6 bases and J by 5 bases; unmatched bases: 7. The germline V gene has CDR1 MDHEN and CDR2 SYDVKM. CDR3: CASRMSGTGNEKLFF. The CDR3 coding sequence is TGTGCCAGCAGAATGTCCGGGACAGGGAATGAAAAACTGTTTTTT.

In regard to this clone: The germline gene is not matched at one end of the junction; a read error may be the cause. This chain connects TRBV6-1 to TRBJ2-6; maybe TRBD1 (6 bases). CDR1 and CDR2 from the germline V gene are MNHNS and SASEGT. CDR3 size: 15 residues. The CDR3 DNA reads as TGTGCCAGCATTGAACAGGGCTCTGGGGCCAACGTCCTGACTTTC. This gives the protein CASIEQGSGANVLTF.

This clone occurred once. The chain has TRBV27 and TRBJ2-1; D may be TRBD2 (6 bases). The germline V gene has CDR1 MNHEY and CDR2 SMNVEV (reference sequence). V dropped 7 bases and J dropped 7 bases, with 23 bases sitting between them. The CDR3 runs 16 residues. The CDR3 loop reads CASNARQVEGVNEQFF. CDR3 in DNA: TGTGCCAGCAACGCGCGGCAGGTGGAGGGAGTTAATGAGCAGTTCTTC.

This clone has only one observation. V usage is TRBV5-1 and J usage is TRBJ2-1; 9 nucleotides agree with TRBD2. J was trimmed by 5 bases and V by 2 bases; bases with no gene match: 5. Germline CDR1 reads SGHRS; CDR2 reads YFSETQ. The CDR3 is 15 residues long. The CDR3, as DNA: TGCGCCAGCAGCTTTAGCGGGGGATTCAACAATGAGCAGTTCTTC. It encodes CASSFSGGFNNEQFF.

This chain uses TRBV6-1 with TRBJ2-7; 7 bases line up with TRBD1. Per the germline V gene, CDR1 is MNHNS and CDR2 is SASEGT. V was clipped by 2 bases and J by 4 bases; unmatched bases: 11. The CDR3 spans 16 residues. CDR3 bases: TGTGCCAGCAGTGAAAGGGGACAGAGCGTACCTTACGAGCAGTACTTC. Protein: CASSERGQSVPYEQYF.

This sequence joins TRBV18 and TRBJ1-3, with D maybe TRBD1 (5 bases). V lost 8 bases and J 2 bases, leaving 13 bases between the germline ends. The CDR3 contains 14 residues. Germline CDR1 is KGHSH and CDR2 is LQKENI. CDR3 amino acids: CASHREGAGNTIYF. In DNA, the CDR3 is TGTGCCAGCCACCGAGAAGGGGCTGGAAACACCATATATTTT.

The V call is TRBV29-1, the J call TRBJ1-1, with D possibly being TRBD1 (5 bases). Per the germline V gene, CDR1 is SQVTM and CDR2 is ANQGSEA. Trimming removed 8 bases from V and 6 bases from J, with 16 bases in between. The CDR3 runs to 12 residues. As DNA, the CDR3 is TGCAGCATACTCAGGGTTGGGGCTGAAGCTTTCTTT. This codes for CSILRVGAEAFF.

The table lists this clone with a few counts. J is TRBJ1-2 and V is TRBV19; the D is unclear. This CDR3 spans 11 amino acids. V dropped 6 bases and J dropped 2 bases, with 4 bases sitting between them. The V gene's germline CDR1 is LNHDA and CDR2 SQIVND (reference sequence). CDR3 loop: CASRQNYGYTF. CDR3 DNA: TGTGCCAGTAGGCAGAACTATGGCTACACCTTC. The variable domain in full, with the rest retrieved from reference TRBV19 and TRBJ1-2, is DGGITQSPKYLFRKEGQNVTLSCEQNLNHDAMYWYRQDPGQGLRLIYYSQIVNDFQKGDIAEGYSVSREKKESFPLTVTSAQKNPTAFYLCASRQNYGYTFGSGTRLTVV.

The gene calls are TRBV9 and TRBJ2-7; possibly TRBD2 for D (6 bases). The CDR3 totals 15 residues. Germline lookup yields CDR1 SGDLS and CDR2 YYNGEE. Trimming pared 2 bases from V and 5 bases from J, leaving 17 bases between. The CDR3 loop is CASSVGTLGGNEQYF. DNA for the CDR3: TGTGCCAGCAGCGTCGGGACTCTCGGAGGGAACGAGCAGTACTTC.

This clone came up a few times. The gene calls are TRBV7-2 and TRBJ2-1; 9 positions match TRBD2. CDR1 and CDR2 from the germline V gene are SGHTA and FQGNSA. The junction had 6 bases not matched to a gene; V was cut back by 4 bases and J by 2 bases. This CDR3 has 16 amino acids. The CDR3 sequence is CASSWRQRGAYNEQFF. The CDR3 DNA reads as TGTGCCAGCAGCTGGCGCCAGCGGGGGGCCTACAATGAGCAGTTCTTC.

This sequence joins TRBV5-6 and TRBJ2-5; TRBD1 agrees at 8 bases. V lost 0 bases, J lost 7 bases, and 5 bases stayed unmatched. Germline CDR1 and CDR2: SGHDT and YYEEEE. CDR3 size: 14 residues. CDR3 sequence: CASSLDGQGGTQYF. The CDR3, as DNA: TGTGCCAGCAGCTTGGATGGACAGGGAGGGACCCAGTACTTC.

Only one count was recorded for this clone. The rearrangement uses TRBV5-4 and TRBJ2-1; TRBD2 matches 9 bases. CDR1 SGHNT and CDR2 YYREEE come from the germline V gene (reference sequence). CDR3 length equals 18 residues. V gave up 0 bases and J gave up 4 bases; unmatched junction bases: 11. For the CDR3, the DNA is TGTGCCAGCAGCTTGGCACGCGGGAGGGGGGGTCCGTACAATGAGCAGTTCTTC. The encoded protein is CASSLARGRGGPYNEQFF.

The CDR3 spells CASSYQGASNQPQHF. The CDR3 DNA reads TGTGCCAGCAGCTATCAGGGGGCGTCCAATCAGCCCCAGCATTTT. The chain employs TRBV7-2 and TRBJ1-5; 8 bases line up with TRBD1. CDR3 length equals 15 residues. V shed 4 bases, J shed 3 bases, and the junction held 5 bases outside the gene matches. The germline CDR1 and CDR2 sequences are SGHTA and FQGNSA.

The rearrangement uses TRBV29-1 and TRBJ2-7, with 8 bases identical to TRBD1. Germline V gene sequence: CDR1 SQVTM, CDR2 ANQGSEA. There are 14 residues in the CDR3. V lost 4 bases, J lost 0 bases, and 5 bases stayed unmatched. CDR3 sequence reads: CSVATGGSSYEQYF. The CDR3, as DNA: TGCAGCGTTGCTACAGGGGGGAGCTCCTACGAGCAGTACTTC.

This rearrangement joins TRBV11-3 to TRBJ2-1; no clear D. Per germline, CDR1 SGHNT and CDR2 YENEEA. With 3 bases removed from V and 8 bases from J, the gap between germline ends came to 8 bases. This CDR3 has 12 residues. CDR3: CASSFGLDEQFF. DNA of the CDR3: TGTGCCAGCAGCTTTGGGCTCGATGAGCAGTTCTTC.